A selection of T cell receptor beta chains follows, all from one sample in a study of blood T cells in healthy people across ages. From the 5' RACE reads, TCRdb called clonotypes with MiXCR, one entry per CDR3 protein. Here the sample spans more than 700,000 distinct CDR3 sequences, about 55% being singletons. Sequencing was carried out using blood. These receptor sequences come from an elderly man in good health. CDR3s include the opening cysteine and the closing phenylalanine or tryptophan. The D gene is left open where the match is weak.

D,V,length,CDR3
.,TRBV14,13,CASSHPGGETQYF
.,TRBV5-6,11,CASSLYGELFF
.,TRBV6-1,15,CASSEGQRPNYGYTF
.,TRBV24-1,13,CATGASGTYEQYF
TRBD2,TRBV6-2/TRBV6-3,17,CASSYPTSGMVSYEQYF
.,TRBV5-1,11,CASSSLAEQFF
TRBD1,TRBV5-1,19,CASSSYPGQGQSGANVLTF
.,TRBV9,16,CASSLRPRPGANVLTF
.,TRBV20-1,16,CSALTPGQVSYNEQYF
.,TRBV29-1,13,CSVDSDSSYEQYF
.,TRBV4-1,16,CASSRTLTSGANVLTF
TRBD2,TRBV2,12,CAGGTTAYEQYF
.,TRBV9,12,CASSALATEQFF
.,TRBV5-1,16,CASSPRGGGSYNEQFF
.,TRBV6-1,14,CASSAPQVKVTQYF